This T cell receptor beta chain was captured in a study of CD8+ T cells in alopecia areata. Study outcomes and limitations: Lesional scalp exceeded normal scalp in clonality, especially in alopecia totalis/universalis.

Germline assignment: CDR1 SQVTM and CDR2 ANQGSEA. V was clipped by 3 bases and J by 0 bases, with 9 bases between them. CDR3 length equals 13 residues. As for this clone: Its antigen is still unknown.

Isolated RNA was reverse transcribed into cDNA used as the sequencing template. Sequenced by immunoSEQ multiplex PCR; TCRdb stores in-frame clones only, minus some. Here the sample spans approximately 12,000 clones, 57% being singletons. Punch biopsies of lesional scalp, plus peripheral blood, were taken from alopecia areata patients. Sequencing input: skin. The chain couples TRBV29-1 to TRBJ2-7; D unresolved. The source of this sequence is a human donor with alopecia areata. The CDR3, as DNA: TGCAGCGTTGACGAAGGTAACTCCTACGAGCAGTACTTC. Translation gives CSVDEGNSYEQYF.